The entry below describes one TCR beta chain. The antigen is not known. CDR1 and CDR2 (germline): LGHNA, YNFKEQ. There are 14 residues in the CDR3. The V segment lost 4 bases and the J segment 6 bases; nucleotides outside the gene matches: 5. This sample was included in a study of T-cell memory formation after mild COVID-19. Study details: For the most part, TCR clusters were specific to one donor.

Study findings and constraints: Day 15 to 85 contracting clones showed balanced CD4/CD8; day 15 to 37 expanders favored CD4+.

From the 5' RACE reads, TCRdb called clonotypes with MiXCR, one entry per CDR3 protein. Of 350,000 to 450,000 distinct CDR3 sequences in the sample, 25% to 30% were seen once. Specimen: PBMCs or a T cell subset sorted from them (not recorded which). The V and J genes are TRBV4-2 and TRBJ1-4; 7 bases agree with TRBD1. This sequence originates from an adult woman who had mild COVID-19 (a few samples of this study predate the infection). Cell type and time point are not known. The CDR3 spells CASSPRTGDEKLFF. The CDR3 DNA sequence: TGTGCCAGCAGCCCCCGGACAGGAGATGAAAAACTGTTTTTT.